The sequence of this T cell receptor (beta chain) was determined in a study of blood T cell repertoires in COVID-19. Study in general: The United States, Italy and Spain provided the acute and convalescent COVID-19 samples.

Germline values: CDR1 MDHEN, CDR2 SYDVKM. Unmatched junction bases numbered 4, after V lost 5 bases and J lost 0 bases. The CDR3 covers 15 residues. Using immunoSEQ multiplex PCR, the repertoire was profiled, and TCRdb retains in-frame clones only, with some absent. The table lists over 130,000 clones, around 90% of them singletons. This receptor was taken from a human donor in a cohort sampled during active COVID-19. Sequencing was done on a sample of peripheral blood. The J gene is TRBJ2-1, the V gene TRBV28; 7 bases are shared with TRBD1. Here the CDR3 reads CASSADRSSYNEQFF. As DNA, the CDR3 is TGTGCCAGCAGTGCGGACAGGAGCTCCTACAATGAGCAGTTCTTC.